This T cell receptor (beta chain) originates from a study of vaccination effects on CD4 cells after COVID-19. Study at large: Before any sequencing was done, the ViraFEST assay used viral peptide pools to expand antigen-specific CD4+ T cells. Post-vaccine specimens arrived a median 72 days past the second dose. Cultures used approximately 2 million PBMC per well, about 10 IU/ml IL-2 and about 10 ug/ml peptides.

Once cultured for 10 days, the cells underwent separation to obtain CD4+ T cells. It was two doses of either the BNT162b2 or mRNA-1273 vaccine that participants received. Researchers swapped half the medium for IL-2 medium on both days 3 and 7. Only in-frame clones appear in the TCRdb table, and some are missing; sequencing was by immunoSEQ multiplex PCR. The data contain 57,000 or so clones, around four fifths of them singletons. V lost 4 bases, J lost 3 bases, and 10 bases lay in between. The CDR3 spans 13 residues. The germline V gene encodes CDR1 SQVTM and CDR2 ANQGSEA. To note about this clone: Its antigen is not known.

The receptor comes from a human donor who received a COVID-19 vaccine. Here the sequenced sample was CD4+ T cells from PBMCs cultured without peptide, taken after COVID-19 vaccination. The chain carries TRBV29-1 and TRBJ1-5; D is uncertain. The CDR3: CSVARGYNQPQHF. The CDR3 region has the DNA TGCAGCGTTGCGAGAGGGTACAATCAGCCCCAGCATTTT. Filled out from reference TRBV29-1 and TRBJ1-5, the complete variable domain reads SAVISQKPSRDICQRGTSLTIQCQVDSQVTMMFWYRQQPGQSLTLIATANQGSEATYESGFVIDKFPISRPNLTFSTLTVSNMSPEDSSIYLCSVARGYNQPQHFGDGTRLSIL.